The 26 T cell receptor beta chains below all came from one sample that was sequenced in a study of Ad26.COV2.S vaccination and SARS-CoV-2 variants. As for treatment: 15 to 20 received Ad26.COV2.S at low or high dose, single or two shots; about 5 received placebo; per-sample allocation not given. Each sample was drawn 63 days after the first injection (of vaccine or placebo). Clones were sequenced by immunoSEQ multiplex PCR, and TCRdb holds only the in-frame ones, with some missing. The profile covers a few hundred thousand clones, with roughly 80% appearing a single time and approximately 7% taken by the ten largest. This specimen consisted of peripheral blood, obtained in a trial of Ad26.COV2.S vaccine versus placebo. These receptors were taken from a person between 18 and 65 years old who received the Ad26.COV2.S COVID-19 vaccine or a placebo.

The CDR3, as DNA: TGTGCCATCAGTTTAGGGGGTTTCCGAGGCTACACCTTC. Its protein is CAISLGGFRGYTF. This rearrangement joins TRBV10-3 to TRBJ1-2; a weak D match, TRBD1 (6 bases). This CDR3 spans 13 amino acids. Germline CDR1 and CDR2: ENHRY and SYGVKD. V lost 5 bases, J lost 8 bases, and 15 bases lay in between.

V gene TRBV19 combines with J gene TRBJ2-7; D is ambiguous. V gave up 1 base and J gave up 4 bases, with 8 bases separating them. Germline V CDR1 and CDR2: LNHDA, SQIVND (reference sequence). The CDR3 is 13 amino acids. CDR3 nucleotide sequence: TGTGCCAGTAGTATAGGAGGTTGGTACGAGCAGTACTTC. Translation: CASSIGGWYEQYF.

The genes are TRBV7-9 and TRBJ2-1; D is possibly TRBD2 (5 bases). Germline V gene lookup returns CDR1 SEHNR and CDR2 FQNEAQ (reference sequence). V lost 1 base and J 10 bases, leaving 20 bases between the germline ends. The CDR3 loop spans 16 amino acids. The CDR3 bases are TGTGCCAGCAGCTTAGACCTCCGGGATCCGGCGGGCGAGCAGTTCTTC. It translates to CASSLDLRDPAGEQFF.

The chain joins TRBV28 to TRBJ2-7, with D perhaps given as TRBD1 or TRBD2 (7 bases each). Germline V gives CDR1 MDHEN, CDR2 SYDVKM. Trimming took 6 bases from V and 0 from J, leaving 15 bases between them. This CDR3 contains 15 residues. CDR3 sequence reads: CASSSAGGGSYEQYF. The CDR3, as DNA: TGTGCCAGCAGCAGTGCAGGGGGGGGCTCCTACGAGCAGTACTTC.

The rearrangement links TRBV6-2 or TRBV6-3 to TRBJ2-7, with D maybe TRBD1 (6 bases). Germline assignment: CDR1 MNHEY and CDR2 SVGEGT. Between the trimmed V and J ends, which lost 5 bases and 4 bases, there was a span of 12 bases. The length of the CDR3 is 13 residues. The chain's CDR3 is CASSTGLGYEQYF. CDR3 coding DNA: TGTGCCAGCAGTACAGGGTTGGGGTACGAGCAGTACTTC.

This rearrangement joins TRBV24-1 to TRBJ2-5; tentatively, D is TRBD2 (5 bases). CDR1 KGHDR and CDR2 SFDVKD come from the germline V gene. This CDR3 region has 12 residues. V was pared by 7 bases and J by 7 bases, with 12 bases between. CDR3 nucleotide sequence: TGTGCCACCAGCGGACTCGGCGGGACCCAGTACTTC. This gives the protein CATSGLGGTQYF.

V and J are TRBV7-2 and TRBJ1-5; D gene unclear. The CDR3 is 15 residues long. Germline-derived CDR1 and CDR2 are SGHTA and FQGNSA. The ends were cut back, 1 base at V and 4 bases at J, with 11 bases in the middle. CDR3 in DNA: TGTGCCAGCAGCTTAGATGGTTTGGCAAATCAGCCCCAGCATTTT. Translation: CASSLDGLANQPQHF.

The genes are TRBV7-2 and TRBJ1-5; D ambiguous. Deletions cut 1 base from V and 3 bases from J, with 10 bases between. CDR1 is SGHTA and CDR2 is FQGNSA in the germline V gene. The CDR3 has 15 amino acids. Written as DNA, the CDR3 is TGTGCCAGCAGCTTAGTGGCGGGGAACAATCAGCCCCAGCATTTT. This sequence encodes CASSLVAGNNQPQHF.

The rearrangement joins TRBV4-1 to TRBJ2-1; 9 bases are a match to TRBD2. V gave up 1 base and J gave up 4 bases; unmatched junction bases: 8. There are 17 residues in the CDR3. Germline V gene lookup returns CDR1 MGHRA and CDR2 YSYEKL. CDR3 sequence: CASSQGDLAGFYNEQFF. The CDR3 nucleotides read TGCGCCAGCAGCCAAGGAGATCTAGCGGGATTTTACAATGAGCAGTTCTTC.

V is TRBV7-9 and J is TRBJ1-5, with TRBD1 identical over 9 bases. Germline CDR1 reads SEHNR; CDR2 reads FQNEAQ (reference sequence). The V and J ends lost 5 bases and 0 bases, in that order; junction bases with no gene match: 5. This CDR3 comprises 16 residues. CDR3 bases: TGTGCCAGCAGCCTGTGGACAGGGGATAGCAATCAGCCCCAGCATTTT. Amino acid sequence: CASSLWTGDSNQPQHF.

The table lists this clone with a count of one. The chain carries TRBV20-1 and TRBJ2-1; D is uncertain. This CDR3 comprises 11 residues. Per the germline V gene, CDR1 is DFQATT and CDR2 is SNEGSKA (reference sequence). V gave up 6 bases and J gave up 4 bases, with 7 bases separating them. Here the CDR3 reads CSAPRYNEQFF. In DNA form, the CDR3 reads TGCAGTGCGCCCAGGTACAATGAGCAGTTCTTC.

There are a few counts of this clone. This chain connects TRBV29-1 to TRBJ1-6; D call uncertain. Germline V gives CDR1 SQVTM, CDR2 ANQGSEA. Trimming cost V 6 bases and J 8 bases, with 17 bases left between them. The CDR3 runs 14 residues. CDR3 loop: CSVGSGSVDSPLHF. The CDR3 DNA sequence: TGCAGCGTAGGGTCGGGCTCTGTAGATTCACCCCTCCACTTT.

The V gene is TRBV19, the J gene TRBJ1-3; D call uncertain. There are 15 residues in the CDR3. Between the trimmed V and J ends, which lost 6 bases and 4 bases, there was a span of 16 bases. Germline assignment: CDR1 LNHDA and CDR2 SQIVND (reference sequence). The DNA of the CDR3 is TGTGCCAGTAGCACCGGGTGGCCTGGGGGAAACACCATATATTTT. It codes for CASSTGWPGGNTIYF.

The CDR3 nucleotides read TGTGCCACTTGGGGGTGGCTCTCTGTCGAGCAGTACTTC. Its translation is CATWGWLSVEQYF. The chain joins TRBV21-1 to TRBJ2-7. TRBV21-1 is a documented pseudogene. This CDR3 contains 13 residues.

This chain joins TRBV13 and TRBJ2-2; 12 bases line up with TRBD2. Germline V gene sequence: CDR1 PRHDT, CDR2 FYEKMQ (reference sequence). The CDR3 totals 20 residues. The V and J ends lost 4 bases and 2 bases, in that order; junction bases with no gene match: 14. For the CDR3, the DNA is TGTGCCAGCAGCTCTGCTACTCGACTAGCGGGGGCCACAAACACCGGGGAGCTGTTTTTT. This sequence encodes CASSSATRLAGATNTGELFF. Full variable domain (missing parts from reference TRBV13 and TRBJ2-2): AAGVIQSPRHLIKEKRETATLKCYPIPRHDTVYWYQQGPGQDPQFLISFYEKMQSDKGSIPDRFSAQQFSDYHSELNMSSLELGDSALYFCASSSATRLAGATNTGELFFGEGSRLTVL.

The rearrangement joins TRBV3-1 (or the pseudogene TRBV3-2) to TRBJ1-5; TRBD1 aligns across 7 bases. CDR3 length: 16 residues. CDR1 is LGHDT, CDR2 YNNKEL, per germline (reference sequence). V lost 4 bases and J lost 6; bases outside the gene matches: 12. CDR3 DNA sequence: TGTGCCAGCAGCCCCATCAGGGGGAGGTTTGGTCAGCCCCAGCATTTT. Encoded protein: CASSPIRGRFGQPQHF.

This clone has only one observation. The chain combines TRBV12-3 or TRBV12-4 with TRBJ2-1; D unclear. CDR3 length: 11 residues. The ends were cut back, 0 bases at V and 10 bases at J, with 4 bases in the middle. The CDR3 DNA sequence: TGTGCCAGCAGTTTAGCACGGGAGCAGTTCTTC. Translated: CASSLAREQFF.

The rearrangement joins TRBV5-4 to TRBJ2-7; 7 nucleotides agree with TRBD1. V trimming: 4 bases; J trimming: 3 bases; junction bases outside the gene matches: 4. This CDR3 region has 13 residues. The germline V gene has CDR1 SGHNT and CDR2 YYREEE (reference sequence). This chain's CDR3 is CASSEGQRYEQYF. The DNA for the CDR3 is TGTGCCAGCAGCGAGGGACAGCGCTACGAGCAGTACTTC.

The chain joins TRBV7-2 to TRBJ2-2; D uncertain. Trimming took 1 base from V and 6 from J, leaving 9 bases between them. The CDR3 runs 14 residues. The germline V gene has CDR1 SGHTA and CDR2 FQGNSA. This CDR3 reads CASSLVMSAGELFF. CDR3 DNA: TGTGCCAGCAGCTTAGTTATGAGTGCCGGGGAGCTGTTTTTT.

The chain uses TRBV18 and TRBJ1-1, with 8 bases lining up with TRBD1. Germline V gene data show CDR1 as KGHSH and CDR2 as LQKENI. V was clipped by 1 base and J by 3 bases; unmatched bases: 10. There are 17 residues in the CDR3. CDR3 protein: CASSPQRTGYQYTEAFF. The CDR3 DNA follows: TGTGCCAGCTCACCACAGAGGACAGGGTATCAGTACACTGAAGCTTTCTTT.

The chain uses TRBV3-1 (or the pseudogene TRBV3-2) and TRBJ2-3, with D perhaps TRBD2 (6 bases). The germline V and J ends were trimmed by 0 bases and 2 bases, with 27 bases remaining between them. This CDR3 contains 21 residues. Germline V gives CDR1 LGHDT, CDR2 YNNKEL (reference sequence). The DNA for the CDR3 is TGTGCCAGCAGCCAAGATTCTTCTTGGGCGGGAACGTTGGGGGTCACAGATACGCAGTATTTT. Amino acid sequence: CASSQDSSWAGTLGVTDTQYF.

The chain links TRBV6-5 to TRBJ1-2; D gene ambiguous. The CDR3 loop spans 14 amino acids. The V end was cut by 6 bases, the J end by 6 bases, with 17 bases between. Germline CDR1 MNHEY, CDR2 SVGAGI. The CDR3 bases are TGTGCCAGCAGCCGGACGGACCTTTCGGATGGCTACACCTTC. It specifies CASSRTDLSDGYTF.

This chain connects TRBV3-1 (or the pseudogene TRBV3-2) to TRBJ2-5; TRBD1 matches 8 bases. The CDR3 runs to 15 residues. The V and J ends lost 5 bases and 4 bases, in that order; junction bases with no gene match: 9. Germline V lookup: CDR1 LGHDT, CDR2 YNNKEL (reference sequence). CDR3 DNA: TGTGCCAGCAGCTTTCACCAGGGGGCAGGAGAGACCCAGTACTTC. It yields the protein CASSFHQGAGETQYF.

This clone was counted once. This chain connects TRBV19 to TRBJ2-6; D is uncertain. Trimming shortened V by 5 bases and J by 0 bases, and 17 bases separated the two germline ends. The germline gives CDR1 LNHDA, CDR2 SQIVND (reference sequence). The CDR3 sequence is 18 residues long. CDR3 in amino acids: CASSPPAKISSGANVLTF. Here the CDR3 DNA reads TGTGCCAGTAGTCCCCCCGCGAAGATAAGCTCTGGGGCCAACGTCCTGACTTTC.

The chain uses TRBV4-3 and TRBJ2-7; 11 nucleotides match TRBD2. V lost 4 bases and J lost 3; bases outside the gene matches: 14. This CDR3 is built from 18 residues. Germline CDR1 and CDR2: LGHNA and YSLEER. The CDR3 region is CASSPDGITSGGYYEQYF. The CDR3 nucleotides are TGCGCCAGCAGCCCCGACGGGATAACTAGCGGGGGATACTACGAGCAGTACTTC.

This rearrangement joins TRBV18 to TRBJ1-5; D gene uncertain. This CDR3 has 15 residues. Per the germline V gene, CDR1 is KGHSH and CDR2 is LQKENI. V was pared by 1 base and J by 3 bases, with 10 bases between. CDR3 nucleotides: TGTGCCAGCTCACCACAAAAGGGAAACAATCAGCCCCAGCATTTT. It translates to CASSPQKGNNQPQHF.